The 10 T cell receptor beta chains reported below all come from one sample, sequenced in a study of blood T cell repertoires in COVID-19. Clones were sequenced by immunoSEQ multiplex PCR, and TCRdb holds only the in-frame ones, with some missing. Here the sample spans 190,000 or so clones, about 86% being singletons. Specimen: PBMCs or T cells enriched from blood (not recorded which). The receptors were sampled from a woman in her twenties or thirties who had been exposed to COVID-19.

The J gene is TRBJ2-6, the V gene TRBV14, with TRBD1 matching over 9 bases. Per germline, CDR1 SGHDN and CDR2 FVKESK. V gave up 4 bases and J gave up 7 bases; unmatched junction bases: 11. There are 17 residues in the CDR3. CDR3 region: CASSPWGQGFGANVLTF. In nucleotides, the CDR3 is TGTGCCAGCAGCCCCTGGGGACAGGGTTTCGGAGCCAACGTCCTGACTTTC.

The chain has TRBV24-1 and TRBJ1-2, with 8 bases fitting TRBD1. This CDR3 has 11 residues. CDR1 KGHDR and CDR2 SFDVKD come from the germline V gene. Germline trimming cut 12 bases from V and 7 bases from J; bases unmatched to any gene: 6. The chain's CDR3 is CAVRGRSGYTF. The CDR3 DNA follows: TGTGCCGTCAGGGGGCGGAGTGGCTACACCTTC.

The genes are TRBV9 and TRBJ2-3; the match to TRBD1 covers 7 bases. The CDR3 length is 17 residues. Trimming at V came to 3 bases and at J to 0 bases, leaving 10 bases not matched to a gene. Germline CDR1 SGDLS, CDR2 YYNGEE. CDR3 region: CASSAHPGTASTDTQYF. The CDR3 DNA sequence: TGTGCCAGCAGCGCCCACCCCGGGACAGCTAGCACAGATACGCAGTATTTT.

This chain uses TRBV15 with TRBJ2-1; 9 bases are a match to TRBD2. There are 17 residues in the CDR3. The germline gives CDR1 LNHNV, CDR2 YYDKDF (reference sequence). V trimming: 0 bases; J trimming: 6 bases; junction bases outside the gene matches: 9. CDR3 residues: CATSRDTQAGGGNEQFF. As DNA, the CDR3 is TGTGCCACCAGCAGAGATACCCAAGCGGGGGGCGGCAATGAGCAGTTCTTC.

The rearrangement links TRBV7-6 to TRBJ1-6; the D gene is possibly TRBD1 (5 bases). Germline CDR1 SGHVS, CDR2 FNYEAQ. Trimming took off 2 bases at V and 6 bases at J, with 20 bases between the two ends. This CDR3 region has 18 residues. CDR3 in amino acids: CASSLKAWTSVVNSPLHF. The CDR3, as DNA: TGTGCCAGCAGCTTAAAGGCATGGACATCGGTAGTTAATTCACCCCTCCACTTT. Full variable domain (outside the CDR3, taken from reference TRBV7-6 and TRBJ1-6): GAGVSQSPRYKVTKRGQDVALRCDPISGHVSLYWYRQALGQGPEFLTYFNYEAQQDKSGLPNDRFSAERPEGSISTLTIQRTEQRDSAMYRCASSLKAWTSVVNSPLHFGNGTRLTVT.

The chain couples TRBV6-1 to TRBJ1-5; D ambiguous. Per germline, CDR1 MNHNS and CDR2 SASEGT. V was shortened by 2 bases and J by 6 bases, with 8 bases between the two germline ends. This CDR3 comprises 13 residues. This CDR3 is CASSESEVQPQHF. The CDR3, as DNA: TGTGCCAGCAGTGAATCAGAGGTTCAGCCCCAGCATTTT.

The rearrangement uses TRBV5-1 and TRBJ1-5; 8 bases fit TRBD1. After removal of 0 bases from V and 6 bases from J, the junction contained 5 bases not matched to a gene. From germline, CDR1 is SGHRS and CDR2 YFSETQ. This CDR3 comprises 15 residues. The DNA for the CDR3 is TGCGCCAGCAGCTTGGTTCCAGGGGGCGGTCAGCCCCAGCATTTT. This encodes CASSLVPGGGQPQHF.

The J gene is TRBJ2-3, the V gene TRBV3-1 (or the pseudogene TRBV3-2); 7 nucleotides line up with TRBD2. The CDR3 loop spans 17 amino acids. The germline V gene encodes CDR1 LGHDT and CDR2 YNNKEL (reference sequence). Trimming at V came to 0 bases and at J to 0 bases, leaving 6 bases not matched to a gene. CDR3 loop: CASSQDMVSGSTDTQYF. DNA for the CDR3: TGTGCCAGCAGCCAAGATATGGTTAGCGGGAGCACAGATACGCAGTATTTT.

The chain links TRBV30 to TRBJ1-1; 7 bases are shared with TRBD1. The CDR3 spans 13 residues. V was clipped by 2 bases and J by 5 bases; unmatched bases: 5. Per germline, CDR1 GTSNPN and CDR2 SVGIG (reference sequence). CDR3 amino acids: CAWSTGVGTEAFF. CDR3 in DNA: TGTGCCTGGAGTACAGGGGTTGGTACTGAAGCTTTCTTT.

The chain joins TRBV12-1 to TRBJ1-3. TRBV12-1 is noted as a pseudogene. There are 15 residues in the CDR3. The CDR3 bases are TGTGCCAGCAGCTTTGCCTCGACTGACGGAAACACCATATATTTT. Encoded protein: CASSFASTDGNTIYF.